The 22 T cell receptor beta chains given below trace back to one sample, sequenced in a study of blood T cell repertoires in COVID-19 (TCRdb year 2020). The library was obtained by the immunoSEQ multiplex PCR assay. TCRdb mirrors the immuneACCESS table, restricted to in-frame sequences. Some clones are absent from its copies; in checked studies, under half trace to an unresolved V gene, and the reason for the others is unknown. The sample contains some 120,000 clones, around nine tenths of them found a single time. In total, the top ten clones hold less than 2.5% of the sample. The sample comprised peripheral blood. These receptors all stem from a woman between 50 and 59 years old with acute or convalescent COVID-19.

The CDR3 loop is CASSNTRPAGLRYSSYEQYF. The DNA for the CDR3 is TGTGCCAGCAGTAACACTCGTCCAGCGGGATTGCGTTATAGCTCCTACGAGCAGTACTTC. V and J are TRBV6-2 or TRBV6-3 and TRBJ2-7, with 7 nucleotides matching TRBD2. The CDR3 spans 20 residues. Trimming removed 5 bases from V and 0 bases from J; junction bases left unmatched: 22. Germline assignment: CDR1 MNHEY and CDR2 SVGEGT.

J is TRBJ2-7 and V is TRBV3-1 (or the pseudogene TRBV3-2); 7 nucleotides agree with TRBD2. Trimming cost V 0 bases and J 3 bases; bases outside gene matches: 2. The CDR3 has 14 amino acids. Germline V gene lookup returns CDR1 LGHDT and CDR2 YNNKEL (reference sequence). The CDR3 protein is CASSQDTSVYEQYF. The CDR3 nucleotides are TGTGCCAGCAGCCAAGATACTAGCGTCTACGAGCAGTACTTC.

The chain uses TRBV7-2 and TRBJ2-7, with 8 bases aligning to TRBD2. Germline CDR1 reads SGHTA; CDR2 reads FQGNSA. The trim removed 5 bases at V and 0 bases at J, leaving 15 bases unmatched. The CDR3 sequence is 18 residues long. The CDR3: CASSQALDISGVSYEQYF. DNA for the CDR3: TGTGCCAGCAGCCAAGCATTGGACATTAGCGGGGTCTCCTACGAGCAGTACTTC.

This clone was recorded a few times. The chain carries TRBV15 and TRBJ1-6, with a possible D match to TRBD1 (6 bases). CDR3 length: 15 amino acids. Germline V gene lookup returns CDR1 LNHNV and CDR2 YYDKDF (reference sequence). Trimming removed 5 bases from V and 5 bases from J, with 13 bases in between. CDR3 amino acids: CATSGTGDNNSPLHF. CDR3 nucleotide sequence: TGTGCCACCAGCGGCACCGGGGACAATAATTCACCCCTCCACTTT.

Comment on this clone: The identical CDR3 is also encoded by other nucleotide sequences in the sample. V is TRBV27 and J is TRBJ2-7, with D maybe TRBD1 (6 bases). CDR1 is MNHEY and CDR2 is SMNVEV in the germline V gene (reference sequence). The V end lost 6 bases, the J end lost 2 bases, and 14 bases lay between the germline ends. The CDR3 length is 14 residues. In DNA, the CDR3 is TGTGCCAGCAGCTCTACAGGGAGCACCTACGAGCAGTACTTC. Translating gives CASSSTGSTYEQYF.

The chain employs TRBV3-1 (or the pseudogene TRBV3-2) and TRBJ1-2; 7 bases map to TRBD1. The V and J ends lost 4 bases and 9 bases, in that order; junction bases with no gene match: 14. The germline V gene encodes CDR1 LGHDT and CDR2 YNNKEL (reference sequence). This CDR3 contains 15 residues. The chain's CDR3 is CASSPRPTGEFSYTF. The CDR3 nucleotides read TGTGCCAGCAGCCCCAGACCTACAGGGGAGTTTAGCTACACCTTC.

The rearrangement links TRBV10-2 to TRBJ2-3, with D tentatively TRBD2 (7 bases). Germline values: CDR1 WSHSY, CDR2 SAAADI. CDR3 length equals 15 residues. Trimming stripped 7 bases from V and 6 bases from J, with 20 bases between. CDR3 nucleotide sequence: TGCGCCAGCACCCGAGGGGGGGGCGCAGGGGATACGCAGTATTTT. It specifies CASTRGGGAGDTQYF.

This clone was counted only a few times. The V and J genes are TRBV14 and TRBJ1-6; 10 nucleotides align to TRBD1. The CDR3 loop spans 16 amino acids. The V and J ends lost 4 bases and 1 base, in that order; junction bases with no gene match: 1. Germline V gene sequence: CDR1 SGHDN, CDR2 FVKESK. CDR3 protein: CASSRTGGSYNSPLHF. CDR3 DNA sequence: TGTGCCAGCAGCCGGACAGGGGGGTCCTATAATTCACCCCTCCACTTT.

This clone showed up just a few times. The chain uses TRBV6-6 and TRBJ1-2, with 8 bases aligning to TRBD1. This CDR3 is 13 amino acids long. CDR1 is MNHNY, CDR2 SVGAGI, per germline (reference sequence). The ends lost 8 bases at V and 5 bases at J; junction bases unmatched: 7. The CDR3 region has the DNA TGTGCCAGCGGACTACAGGGGGATTATGGCTACACCTTC. Its protein is CASGLQGDYGYTF.

The chain carries TRBV7-9 and TRBJ1-1; 7 bases agree with TRBD1. Germline CDR1 and CDR2: SEHNR and FQNEAQ (reference sequence). With V trimmed by 4 bases and J by 3 bases, 5 bases remained unmatched. CDR3 size: 14 residues. The DNA for the CDR3 is TGTGCCAGCAGCTCCGGGACAGACTACACTGAAGCTTTCTTT. Translation: CASSSGTDYTEAFF.

V usage is TRBV27 and J usage is TRBJ1-1; maybe TRBD1 (5 bases). This CDR3 has 11 amino acids. The germline V and J ends were trimmed by 7 bases and 4 bases, with 7 bases remaining between them. Germline V gives CDR1 MNHEY, CDR2 SMNVEV (reference sequence). The CDR3 spells CASTGGTEAFF. The CDR3, as DNA: TGTGCCAGCACCGGGGGCACTGAAGCTTTCTTT.

The chain employs TRBV5-1 and TRBJ2-1; 14 positions agree with TRBD2. Trimming at V came to 3 bases and at J to 4 bases, leaving 12 bases not matched to a gene. The CDR3 extends over 19 amino acids. Germline values: CDR1 SGHRS, CDR2 YFSETQ. The CDR3 DNA follows: TGCGCCAGCAGCTCCCCGACTAGCGGGAGGGCCCATACTTACAATGAGCAGTTCTTC. This translates into CASSSPTSGRAHTYNEQFF.

The rearrangement links TRBV18 to TRBJ1-5, with D maybe TRBD1 (5 bases). Germline CDR1 KGHSH, CDR2 LQKENI. Trimming stripped 2 bases from V and 4 bases from J, with 12 bases between. CDR3 length: 15 amino acids. The DNA of the CDR3 is TGTGCCAGCTCACCATCGGTGACAGAAAATCAGCCCCAGCATTTT. It encodes CASSPSVTENQPQHF.

This clone was counted only a few times. The chain couples TRBV9 to TRBJ1-2; TRBD1 matches 10 bases. Per the germline V gene, CDR1 is SGDLS and CDR2 is YYNGEE. The V segment lost 4 bases and the J segment 7 bases; nucleotides outside the gene matches: 7. CDR3 length: 14 residues. In DNA form, the CDR3 reads TGTGCCAGCAGCTCCCTGACAGGGGGCCCTGGCTACACCTTC. It specifies CASSSLTGGPGYTF.

V and J are TRBV5-1 and TRBJ2-1; D possibly corresponds to TRBD2 (6 bases). Trimming removed 0 bases at V and 12 bases at J, with 10 bases between. CDR1 SGHRS and CDR2 YFSETQ come from the germline V gene. The CDR3 covers 12 residues. CDR3 sequence (DNA): TGCGCCAGCAGCTTGGATTCCGGGAGGCAGTTCTTC. It codes for CASSLDSGRQFF.

The CDR3 region has the DNA TGTGCCAGCAGTTACGGACAGACGAACACCGGGGAGCTGTTTTTT. Translation gives CASSYGQTNTGELFF. The chain couples TRBV6-5 to TRBJ2-2, with D tentatively TRBD1 (6 bases). The germline V gene encodes CDR1 MNHEY and CDR2 SVGAGI. The CDR3 spans 15 residues. V shed 2 bases and J shed 0 bases, with 7 bases lying between them.

V is TRBV19 and J is TRBJ1-6; 8 bases map to TRBD1. The V and J ends lost 7 bases and 7 bases, in that order; junction bases with no gene match: 6. Per the germline V gene, CDR1 is LNHDA and CDR2 is SQIVND (reference sequence). The CDR3 runs 14 residues. In nucleotides, the CDR3 is TGTGCCAGTAATCCCACAGGGGGGAATTCACCCCTCCACTTT. Translating gives CASNPTGGNSPLHF.

The rearrangement uses TRBV5-4 and TRBJ2-5, with a weak D call TRBD2 (6 bases). The ends were cut back, 3 bases at V and 4 bases at J, with 13 bases in the middle. Germline V gene lookup returns CDR1 SGHNT and CDR2 YYREEE (reference sequence). The CDR3 length is 14 residues. CDR3 region: CASSSGGEGETQYF. The DNA of the CDR3 is TGTGCCAGCAGCTCGGGCGGGGAAGGAGAGACCCAGTACTTC. The entire variable domain, with the rest obtained from reference TRBV5-4 and TRBJ2-5, is as follows: ETGVTQSPTHLIKTRGQQVTLRCSSQSGHNTVSWYQQALGQGPQFIFQYYREEENGRGNFPPRFSGLQFPNYSSELNVNALELDDSALYLCASSSGGEGETQYFGPGTRLLVL.

V and J are TRBV5-5 and TRBJ2-7, with a tentative D call TRBD1 (5 bases). V lost 0 bases to trimming and J lost 0 bases, with 7 bases between them. Germline V CDR1 and CDR2: SGHKS, YYEKEE (reference sequence). CDR3 length: 14 residues. The CDR3 loop is CASSLGQPSYEQYF. Written as DNA, the CDR3 is TGTGCCAGCAGCTTGGGACAGCCCTCCTACGAGCAGTACTTC.

This clone was observed a few times. This chain links TRBV6-2 or TRBV6-3 with TRBJ2-5; TRBD1 aligns across 8 bases. Per the germline V gene, CDR1 is MNHEY and CDR2 is SVGEGT. The junction had 3 bases not matched to a gene; V was cut back by 2 bases and J by 4 bases. The CDR3 is 14 amino acids. DNA of the CDR3: TGTGCCAGCAGTTACCGGACAGGGCCAGAGACCCAGTACTTC. Its protein product is CASSYRTGPETQYF.

The V gene is TRBV29-1, the J gene TRBJ2-3; D gene uncertain. There are 13 residues in the CDR3. From germline, CDR1 is SQVTM and CDR2 ANQGSEA. V lost 2 bases and J 2 bases, leaving 8 bases between the germline ends. The CDR3 DNA follows: TGCAGCGTTGAAAGACTTTTCACAGATACGCAGTATTTT. This encodes CSVERLFTDTQYF.

This chain uses TRBV21-1 with TRBJ1-4; TRBD1, as called in the table, went unchecked against the DNA. TRBV21-1 is recorded as a pseudogene. The CDR3 is 19 amino acids. Here the CDR3 DNA reads TGTGCCAGCAGCAAAGGGGGCGACAGGGGGAGAGCAACTAATGAAAAACTGTTTTTT. Protein: CASSKGGDRGRATNEKLFF.